A selection of T cell receptor beta chains follows, all from one sample in a study of regulatory T cells in long-lasting Graves disease. Via MiXCR, TCRdb re-called the multiplex PCR reads, giving one row per CDR3 protein. The data contain about 660,000 distinct CDR3 sequences, 25% to 35% of them singletons. This specimen was peripheral blood mononuclear cells (PBMCs), taken when the disease was refractory, from a patient treated with antithyroid drugs. These receptors were obtained from a female donor with Graves disease. Each CDR3 is given with its conserved first and last residue. The order of the fields is V gene, D gene, clone size, J gene, CDR3 protein, CDR3 DNA. D genes are given only for firm matches. Clone size is shown for a subset of rows, as once, few, many or a class of expanded clone.

TRBV30	NA	NA	TRBJ1-1	CAWNKRTLNTEAFF	TGTGCCTGGAATAAGAGGACACTAAACACTGAAGCTTTCTTT
TRBV11-2	NA	many	TRBJ1-1	CASSPDSGGHTEAFF	TGTGCCAGCAGCCCGGACAGTGGGGGTCACACTGAAGCTTTCTTT
TRBV20-1	NA	NA	TRBJ2-7	CSARRQGNDEQYF	TGCAGTGCTAGACGCCAGGGGAACGACGAGCAGTACTTC
TRBV7-3	NA	NA	TRBJ1-2	CASSLTGGPNYGGYTF	TGTGCCAGCAGCTTAACGGGGGGACCGAACTATGGCGGCTACACCTTC
TRBV20-1	NA	NA	TRBJ2-7	CSAGPRLGPYEQYF	TGCAGTGCTGGCCCACGGCTAGGACCCTACGAGCAGTACTTC
TRBV5-1	TRBD1	few	TRBJ1-5	CASSTTGAGSNQPQHF	TGTGCCAGCAGCACGACAGGGGCCGGTAGCAATCAGCCCCAGCATTTT
TRBV28	NA	many	TRBJ1-6	CASKERRNSPLHF	TGTGCCAGCAAGGAGCGTCGGAATTCACCCCTCCACTTT
TRBV2	NA	many	TRBJ1-1	CASSEREIKNTEAFF	TGTGCCAGCAGTGAAAGAGAGATTAAGAACACTGAAGCTTTCTTT
TRBV10-3	TRBD1	few	TRBJ1-2	CAISESGQGAGYTF	TGTGCCATCAGTGAGTCCGGACAGGGGGCTGGCTACACCTTC
TRBV19	TRBD2	NA	TRBJ2-7	CASSGTSGRYEQYF	TGTGCCAGTAGCGGGACTAGCGGGAGGTACGAGCAGTACTTC
TRBV7-9	NA	few	TRBJ2-5	CASSPSLGKTETQYF	TGTGCCAGCAGCCCCAGCCTAGGGAAGACAGAGACCCAGTACTTC
TRBV4-1	NA	NA	TRBJ2-5	CASSKGTIVGQISEETQYF	TGCGCCAGCAGCAAAGGGACAATCGTAGGACAGATAAGCGAAGAGACCCAGTACTTC
TRBV20-1	TRBD1	NA	TRBJ2-1	CSARGVTGDEQFF	TGCAGTGCTAGAGGAGTTACAGGGGATGAGCAGTTCTTC
TRBV30	NA	NA	TRBJ2-5	CAWSQGGIGETQYF	TGTGCCTGGAGTCAGGGGGGGATTGGGGAGACCCAGTACTTC
TRBV12-3/TRBV12-4	NA	few	TRBJ2-5	CASSSTGGLEETQYF	TGTGCCAGCAGTTCTACGGGGGGCTTGGAAGAGACCCAGTACTTC
TRBV6-5	NA	NA	TRBJ1-1	CASSYRGVTEAFF	TGTGCCAGCAGTTACCGGGGGGTTACTGAAGCTTTCTTT
TRBV29-1	TRBD1	NA	TRBJ2-7	CSVQQGNYEQYF	TGCAGCGTTCAACAGGGGAACTACGAGCAGTACTTC
TRBV18	TRBD1	NA	TRBJ1-1	CASSPIQGAEAFF	TGTGCCAGCTCACCAATACAGGGGGCTGAAGCTTTCTTT
TRBV12-5	NA	many	TRBJ2-2	CASGPPVALAGELFF	TGTGCTAGTGGCCCTCCTGTTGCTTTGGCCGGGGAGCTGTTTTTT
TRBV12-3/TRBV12-4	TRBD2	NA	TRBJ2-1	CASRQAGGSYNEQFF	TGTGCCAGCAGACAGGCGGGAGGGTCCTACAATGAGCAGTTCTTC
TRBV9	TRBD2	NA	TRBJ2-5	CASSPSVGGETQYF	TGTGCCAGCAGCCCCTCGGTGGGGGGGGAGACCCAGTACTTC
TRBV12-3/TRBV12-4	NA	many	TRBJ2-7	CASSSVRDGRYEQYF	TGTGCCAGCAGTTCGGTCCGGGACGGACGCTACGAGCAGTACTTC
TRBV5-4	TRBD1	NA	TRBJ1-1	CASSLQGAPTEAFF	TGTGCCAGCAGCTTGCAGGGGGCGCCCACTGAAGCTTTCTTT
TRBV19	TRBD1	few	TRBJ1-5	CASKIGTVSNQPQHF	TGTGCCAGTAAAATAGGGACAGTTAGCAATCAGCCCCAGCATTTT
TRBV19	NA	few	TRBJ1-4	CASSKRGGAIATNEKLFF	TGTGCCAGTAGTAAGCGGGGAGGGGCCATTGCAACTAATGAAAAACTGTTTTTT
TRBV20-1	TRBD1	NA	TRBJ1-2	CSASRTGGGYTF	TGCAGTGCTAGTCGGACAGGTGGCGGCTACACCTTC
TRBV7-9	TRBD2	few	TRBJ2-7	CASSRTSGGDPYEQYF	TGTGCCAGCAGCCGGACTAGCGGAGGGGACCCCTACGAGCAGTACTTC
TRBV12-3/TRBV12-4	NA	many	TRBJ2-7	CASSLADGRNDEQYF	TGTGCCAGCAGTTTAGCAGACGGGAGAAACGACGAGCAGTACTTC
TRBV28	TRBD1	NA	TRBJ1-5	CASRPSIQGSLRKNSNQPQHF	TGTGCCAGCAGACCATCCATACAGGGGTCGTTAAGGAAAAATAGCAATCAGCCCCAGCATTTT
TRBV2	NA	many	TRBJ1-2	CASSEGARFTDYGYTF	TGTGCCAGCAGTGAAGGAGCTAGGTTCACCGATTATGGCTACACCTTC
TRBV3-1	NA	few	TRBJ2-7	CASSQEQGLGEQYF	TGTGCCAGCAGCCAAGAACAGGGCCTCGGCGAGCAGTACTTC
TRBV20-1	TRBD2	few	TRBJ2-7	CSIHRALAGESSYEQYF	TGCAGTATCCACAGGGCTCTAGCGGGGGAGAGCTCCTACGAGCAGTACTTC
TRBV12-3/TRBV12-4	TRBD1	few	TRBJ1-2	CAIRSPGTGGRSYTF	TGTGCCATCCGATCCCCTGGGACAGGGGGTCGGAGCTACACCTTC
TRBV12-5	NA	NA	TRBJ1-4	CASGLTGPTEKLFF	TGTGCTAGTGGTTTGACGGGGCCTACCGAAAAACTGTTTTTT
TRBV30	TRBD2	few	TRBJ2-5	CAWDKGLAGAETQYF	TGTGCCTGGGATAAGGGACTAGCGGGAGCTGAGACCCAGTACTTC
TRBV6-2/TRBV6-3	TRBD2	few	TRBJ2-5	CASRPSGGASRETQYF	TGTGCCAGCAGACCAAGCGGGGGGGCCTCACGAGAGACCCAGTACTTC
TRBV19	TRBD2	NA	TRBJ2-7	CASSGLAGPYYEQYF	TGTGCCAGTAGCGGACTAGCGGGACCGTACTACGAGCAGTACTTC
TRBV12-3/TRBV12-4	NA	many	TRBJ1-2	CASSSGQRSNYGYTF	TGTGCCAGCAGTTCGGGACAACGTTCGAACTATGGCTACACCTTC
TRBV11-2	NA	many	TRBJ1-2	CASSPPKVGDGYTF	TGTGCCAGCAGCCCTCCGAAGGTGGGGGATGGCTACACCTTC
TRBV25-1	NA	many	TRBJ2-7	CASSIGGAREQYF	TGTGCCAGCAGCATCGGCGGGGCGAGGGAGCAGTACTTC
TRBV6-2/TRBV6-3	NA	NA	TRBJ1-5	CATNPNSNSNQPQHF	TGTGCCACCAACCCAAATTCCAATAGCAATCAGCCCCAGCATTTT
TRBV6-2/TRBV6-3	NA	few	TRBJ1-5	CASSYRTPNSNQPQHF	TGTGCCAGCAGTTACAGGACACCAAATAGCAATCAGCCCCAGCATTTT